The next 30 T cell receptor beta chains were all read from a single sample in a study of cytomegalovirus exposure and HLA in healthy donors. Profiling relied on immunoSEQ multiplex PCR, and the TCRdb table lists in-frame clones only, not all of them. The data show roughly 250,000 clones, about 90% seen once. The sample comprised PBMCs. The receptors come from a woman between 18 and 30 years old in good health and CMV-seronegative.

The rearrangement joins TRBV5-1 to TRBJ2-2; 8 bases match TRBD1. Trimming at V came to 4 bases and at J to 2 bases, leaving 10 bases not matched to a gene. Per the germline V gene, CDR1 is SGHRS and CDR2 is YFSETQ. The CDR3 is 17 amino acids. The chain's CDR3 is CASSPHLDRGNTGELFF. Here the CDR3 DNA reads TGCGCCAGCAGCCCCCACCTCGACAGGGGTAACACCGGGGAGCTGTTTTTT.

The J gene is TRBJ1-4, the V gene TRBV19; D may be TRBD1 (6 bases). Trimming shortened V by 3 bases and J by 10 bases, and 18 bases separated the two germline ends. Germline lookup yields CDR1 LNHDA and CDR2 SQIVND (reference sequence). The CDR3 is 15 residues long. CDR3 region: CASSIPGALIGKLFF. CDR3 DNA sequence: TGTGCCAGTAGTATCCCAGGGGCCCTGATCGGAAAACTGTTTTTT. The variable domain in full, with the rest retrieved from reference TRBV19 and TRBJ1-4, is DGGITQSPKYLFRKEGQNVTLSCEQNLNHDAMYWYRQDPGQGLRLIYYSQIVNDFQKGDIAEGYSVSREKKESFPLTVTSAQKNPTAFYLCASSIPGALIGKLFFGSGTQLSVL.

The rearrangement joins TRBV19 to TRBJ1-2; D perhaps matches TRBD1 (6 bases). The CDR3 has 10 amino acids. Trimming took 9 bases from V and 5 from J, leaving 7 bases between them. Germline loops: CDR1 LNHDA, CDR2 SQIVND (reference sequence). The CDR3 is CASRGYGYTF. Written as DNA, the CDR3 is TGTGCCAGCAGGGGTTATGGCTACACCTTC.

The CDR3 DNA follows: TGCGCCAGCAGCCCCGCCGACAGGGCCGCTCAGCCCCAGCATTTT. Encoded protein: CASSPADRAAQPQHF. V gene TRBV5-1 combines with J gene TRBJ1-5, with 7 positions matching TRBD1. V was clipped by 4 bases and J by 6 bases; unmatched bases: 10. Germline V gene sequence: CDR1 SGHRS, CDR2 YFSETQ. This CDR3 has 15 residues.

Here the CDR3 reads CASSPEQGPQPQHF. The CDR3 DNA sequence: TGTGCCAGCAGCCCGGAACAGGGGCCTCAGCCCCAGCATTTT. The rearrangement joins TRBV2 to TRBJ1-5; 7 bases are a match to TRBD1. V was clipped by 6 bases and J by 6 bases; unmatched bases: 8. This CDR3 is built from 14 residues. In germline, CDR1 is SNHLY, CDR2 FYNNEI.

The rearrangement joins TRBV5-1 to TRBJ2-1; 11 bases agree with TRBD1. Germline V gene data show CDR1 as SGHRS and CDR2 as YFSETQ. The V gene end was trimmed by 4 bases and the J gene end by 7 bases; junction bases not matched to a gene: 7. This CDR3 comprises 15 residues. The CDR3 protein is CASSRPGQGENEQFF. CDR3 coding DNA: TGCGCCAGCAGCCGACCGGGACAGGGGGAGAATGAGCAGTTCTTC.

The CDR3 loop is CASSLGQGINEKLFF. The CDR3 DNA reads as TGTGCCAGCAGCTTAGGGCAGGGGATTAATGAAAAACTGTTTTTT. The chain has TRBV7-9 and TRBJ1-4; maybe TRBD1 (6 bases). Looked up from germline, CDR1 is SEHNR and CDR2 is FQNEAQ (reference sequence). V lost 1 base and J 4 bases, leaving 10 bases between the germline ends. The CDR3 is 15 residues long.

The genes are TRBV11-2 and TRBJ2-5, with TRBD2 identical over 8 bases. CDR3 size: 15 residues. The trim removed 5 bases at V and 4 bases at J, leaving 9 bases unmatched. CDR1 is SGHAT and CDR2 is FQNNGV in the germline V gene. CDR3: CASSPPGLGRETQYF. The DNA of the CDR3 is TGTGCCAGCAGCCCCCCGGGACTAGGTAGAGAGACCCAGTACTTC.

J is TRBJ2-1 and V is TRBV12-5, with 11 positions matching TRBD1. The germline CDR1 and CDR2 sequences are LGHNT and FRNRAP. V shed 1 base and J 9 bases; nucleotides not matched to a gene: 8. CDR3 length equals 16 residues. CDR3 residues: CASGLAGTGGTSEQFF. The CDR3 nucleotides read TGTGCTAGTGGTTTGGCCGGGACAGGGGGAACAAGTGAGCAGTTCTTC.

The chain links TRBV30 to TRBJ1-5, with D possibly TRBD1 on 6 matching bases. V was trimmed by 3 bases and J by 6 bases, leaving 12 bases between them. In germline, CDR1 is GTSNPN, CDR2 SVGIG (reference sequence). There are 13 residues in the CDR3. CDR3 nucleotide sequence: TGTGCCTGGAGCTTACAGGGTGGTCAGCCCCAGCATTTT. Translating it yields CAWSLQGGQPQHF.

In the case of this clone: Other DNA variants within this sample encode the same CDR3. V is TRBV5-6 and J is TRBJ1-2; no definite D call. This CDR3 is built from 12 residues. Germline CDR1 and CDR2: SGHDT and YYEEEE. The V end was cut by 4 bases, the J end by 8 bases, with 12 bases between. Written as DNA, the CDR3 is TGTGCCAGCAGCCCAGGAGGTTACGGCTACACCTTC. This encodes CASSPGGYGYTF.

The chain is built from TRBV5-4 and TRBJ1-2; no firm D call. Germline values: CDR1 SGHNT, CDR2 YYREEE (reference sequence). The CDR3 has 16 residues. Trimming removed 3 bases at V and 3 bases at J, with 18 bases between. For the CDR3, the DNA is TGTGCCAGCAGCTCCCCCGGTGTCAACGGGGACTATGGCTACACCTTC. It codes for CASSSPGVNGDYGYTF.

As concerns this clone: The sample contains more than one DNA sequence encoding this CDR3. CDR3 amino acids: CASSPGQGNTEAFF. The CDR3 DNA sequence: TGTGCCAGCTCACCGGGACAGGGGAACACTGAAGCTTTCTTT. This chain uses TRBV18 with TRBJ1-1, with 9 bases lining up with TRBD1. V lost 3 bases and J lost 1; bases outside the gene matches: 0. Germline loops: CDR1 KGHSH, CDR2 LQKENI. This CDR3 comprises 14 residues.

The chain carries TRBV19 and TRBJ1-5, with TRBD1 as a possible D gene (6 bases). Trimming cost V 3 bases and J 4 bases, with 13 bases left between them. CDR3 size: 15 residues. CDR1 LNHDA and CDR2 SQIVND come from the germline V gene (reference sequence). Here the CDR3 DNA reads TGTGCCAGTAGTATTATGGGGCAGGGGAATCAGCCCCAGCATTTT. The encoded protein is CASSIMGQGNQPQHF.

The V and J genes are TRBV5-4 and TRBJ2-2, with 8 bases lining up with TRBD2. Trimming removed 0 bases from V and 4 bases from J; junction bases left unmatched: 11. In germline, CDR1 is SGHNT, CDR2 YYREEE (reference sequence). This CDR3 region has 18 residues. The DNA of the CDR3 is TGTGCCAGCAGCTTGGAGGGACTAGAACCCGTGAGCACCGGGGAGCTGTTTTTT. Its translation is CASSLEGLEPVSTGELFF.

J is TRBJ2-2 and V is TRBV6-5, with D possibly matching TRBD2 (6 bases). Germline V CDR1 and CDR2: MNHEY, SVGAGI. The CDR3 contains 15 residues. Deletions cut 2 bases from V and 6 bases from J, with 13 bases between. CDR3 coding DNA: TGTGCCAGCAGTTACAACGCACTAGCTGCCGGGGAGCTGTTTTTT. The encoded protein is CASSYNALAAGELFF.

The chain recombines TRBV12-5 with TRBJ1-1; 7 bases match TRBD1. Trimming took 1 base from V and 3 from J; bases not matched to a gene: 2. The CDR3 covers 14 residues. The germline CDR1 and CDR2 sequences are LGHNT and FRNRAP. Here the CDR3 DNA reads TGTGCTAGTGGTTTGGAGGGGGCGCACACTGAAGCTTTCTTT. Its protein is CASGLEGAHTEAFF.

The rearrangement uses TRBV5-1 and TRBJ1-1; D ambiguous. The CDR3 has 15 residues. Germline V gene lookup returns CDR1 SGHRS and CDR2 YFSETQ. Trimming left V 0 bases short and J 2 bases short, with 11 bases between. For the CDR3, the DNA is TGCGCCAGCAGCTTGGTAGCCTCTACTAACACTGAAGCTTTCTTT. Its protein is CASSLVASTNTEAFF.

This rearrangement joins TRBV5-6 to TRBJ2-7; TRBD1 might be the D (6 bases). The CDR3 loop spans 15 amino acids. V gave up 3 bases and J gave up 3 bases, with 16 bases separating them. Germline CDR1 SGHDT, CDR2 YYEEEE. CDR3 protein: CASSSGVLGYYEQYF. The CDR3 DNA sequence: TGTGCCAGCAGCTCAGGGGTCCTGGGATACTACGAGCAGTACTTC.

CDR3 region: CASSYSGTGRTGELFF. In DNA, the CDR3 is TGCGCCAGCAGTTATTCCGGGACAGGGAGGACCGGGGAGCTGTTTTTT. The chain has TRBV5-1 and TRBJ2-2, with 9 bases identical to TRBD1. The J segment lost 5 bases and the V segment lost 5 bases, leaving 10 bases of the junction unmatched. Germline-derived CDR1 and CDR2 are SGHRS and YFSETQ. This CDR3 contains 16 residues.

V and J are TRBV7-9 and TRBJ2-7; tentative D call: TRBD1 (5 bases). The CDR3 length is 15 residues. Trimming shortened V by 1 base and J by 2 bases, and 12 bases separated the two germline ends. Germline values: CDR1 SEHNR, CDR2 FQNEAQ (reference sequence). The CDR3 DNA reads TGTGCCAGCAGCTTAGAGAGTCAGGGAACCTACGAGCAGTACTTC. Amino acids: CASSLESQGTYEQYF.

This chain uses TRBV4-1 with TRBJ2-2; 7 bases match TRBD1. The CDR3 runs to 13 residues. The ends lost 4 bases at V and 7 bases at J; junction bases unmatched: 3. From germline, CDR1 is MGHRA and CDR2 YSYEKL. This CDR3 reads CASSPTGRGELFF. For the CDR3, the DNA is TGCGCCAGCAGCCCGACAGGGCGCGGGGAGCTGTTTTTT.

The rearrangement joins TRBV7-9 to TRBJ2-1, with TRBD2 matching over 9 bases. CDR3 length equals 12 residues. CDR1 SEHNR and CDR2 FQNEAQ come from the germline V gene (reference sequence). V lost 5 bases and J lost 15; bases outside the gene matches: 8. The CDR3, as DNA: TGTGCCAGCAGCCCCCCTAGCGGGGACGTGTTCTTC. This gives the protein CASSPPSGDVFF.

The chain combines TRBV28 with TRBJ1-5, with TRBD1 matching over 7 bases. Per the germline V gene, CDR1 is MDHEN and CDR2 is SYDVKM. Losses at the gene ends were 3 bases for V and 4 bases for J; bases not matched to a gene: 9. CDR3 length equals 16 residues. In nucleotides, the CDR3 is TGTGCCAGCAGTTTCGTTGGGCAGGGGGTAAATCAGCCCCAGCATTTT. Residues: CASSFVGQGVNQPQHF.

This sequence joins TRBV6-6 and TRBJ1-6, with no clear D. The CDR3 is 15 amino acids. Germline CDR1 reads MNHNY; CDR2 reads SVGAGI (reference sequence). V was clipped by 5 bases and J by 0 bases, with 8 bases between them. CDR3: CASSPDYSYNSPLHF. The CDR3 DNA reads TGTGCCAGCAGTCCAGACTACTCCTATAATTCACCCCTCCACTTT.

The genes are TRBV2 and TRBJ2-1; no definite D call. The CDR3 is 16 residues long. Trimming removed 2 bases from V and 0 bases from J, with 11 bases in between. Germline loops: CDR1 SNHLY, CDR2 FYNNEI. The CDR3: CASSEMPSSSYNEQFF. The CDR3 coding sequence is TGTGCCAGCAGTGAAATGCCCTCGAGCTCCTACAATGAGCAGTTCTTC.

The V call is TRBV28, the J call TRBJ1-6; no definite D call. CDR1 is MDHEN and CDR2 is SYDVKM in the germline V gene. V was shortened by 5 bases and J by 15 bases, with 11 bases between the two germline ends. The CDR3 has 11 amino acids. The CDR3 DNA reads TGTGCCAGCAGTGGAGAGGGTCTCCTCCACTTT. Translating it yields CASSGEGLLHF.

The rearrangement uses TRBV4-1 and TRBJ2-7; possible D gene TRBD2, 6 bases. Germline V gene sequence: CDR1 MGHRA, CDR2 YSYEKL. V was trimmed by 0 bases and J by 2 bases, leaving 17 bases between them. The length of the CDR3 is 17 residues. The CDR3 here is CASSQESGRESPYEQYV. CDR3 sequence (DNA): TGCGCCAGCAGCCAAGAGTCCGGTCGGGAGTCACCCTACGAGCAGTACGTC.

This clone was seen a single time. The genes are TRBV27 and TRBJ1-1, with D tentatively TRBD1 (6 bases). Per germline, CDR1 MNHEY and CDR2 SMNVEV (reference sequence). The ends were cut back, 6 bases at V and 4 bases at J, with 18 bases in the middle. The CDR3 is 15 amino acids. CDR3 nucleotides: TGTGCCAGCAGCCTCTTTCAGGGGATCGGCACTGAAGCTTTCTTT. This codes for CASSLFQGIGTEAFF.

The genes are TRBV20-1 and TRBJ1-1; no firm D call. V gave up 0 bases and J gave up 10 bases, with 6 bases separating them. The CDR3 totals 10 residues. CDR1 is DFQATT, CDR2 SNEGSKA, per germline (reference sequence). DNA for the CDR3: TGCAGTGCTAGAGATGGAGGAGCTTTCTTT. This sequence encodes CSARDGGAFF.